This T cell receptor (beta chain) comes out of a study of identical twins. CDR3 length equals 16 residues. Between the trimmed V and J ends, which lost 6 bases and 11 bases, there was a span of 28 bases. Germline V gene data show CDR1 as LGHNT and CDR2 as FRNRAP. TCRdb reprocessed the 5' RACE reads via MiXCR and lists one record per CDR3 protein. The data contain approximately 1.8 million distinct CDR3 sequences, less than 35% of them seen just once; the ten biggest clones take up less than 0.35%. With regard to this clonotype: Its antigen remains unknown.

The study's findings and limits: Within cord blood, abundant beta clonotypes carried fewer insertions, but memory repertoires showed no such trend. Alpha sequences out of frame and shared by twins had excess low generation probability.

The specimen sequenced was cord blood. The receptor comes from a newborn girl in good health. The chain couples TRBV12-5 to TRBJ2-5, with D perhaps TRBD2 (6 bases). CDR3 bases: TGTGCTAGTGGCCCCCCAGGCGGGGTCTCCTACAATGAGCAGTACTTC. Translating gives CASGPPGGVSYNEQYF.